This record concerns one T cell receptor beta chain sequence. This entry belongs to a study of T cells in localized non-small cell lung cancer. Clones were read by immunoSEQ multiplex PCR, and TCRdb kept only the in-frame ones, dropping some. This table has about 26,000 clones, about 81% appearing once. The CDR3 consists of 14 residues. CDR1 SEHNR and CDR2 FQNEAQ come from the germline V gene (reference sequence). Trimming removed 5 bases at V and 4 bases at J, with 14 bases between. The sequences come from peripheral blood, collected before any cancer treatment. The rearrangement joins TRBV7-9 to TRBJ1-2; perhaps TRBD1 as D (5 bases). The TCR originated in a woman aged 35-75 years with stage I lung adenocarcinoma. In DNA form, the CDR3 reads TGTGCCAGCAGCGGAGGGGCGGATTTCTATGGCTACACCTTC. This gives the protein CASSGGADFYGYTF.